The 4 T cell receptor beta chains below come from one sample, sequenced in a study of T cell repertoires in cytomegalovirus infection. TCRdb reanalysed the reads using MiXCR and keeps one entry per CDR3 protein. The repertoire holds some 700,000 distinct CDR3 sequences, with around 32% as singletons. Their recognized antigens are unknown. Sample: cultured PBMCs, taken from culture after CMV antigen stimulation. The receptors were sampled from a human donor in good health (CMV status not recorded). Some clones in this sample may be carry-over from other donors' samples.

This clonotype has only one observation. J is TRBJ2-1 and V is TRBV20-1; D perhaps matches TRBD2 (6 bases). The CDR3 has 11 residues. Germline V gene sequence: CDR1 DFQATT, CDR2 SNEGSKA (reference sequence). Trimming removed 2 bases from V and 10 bases from J, with 9 bases in between. CDR3 loop: CSARRLAEQFF. In nucleotides, the CDR3 is TGCAGTGCTAGACGGCTAGCGGAGCAGTTCTTC.

This clonotype was seen ten or more times. The genes are TRBV19 and TRBJ2-3, with TRBD1 matching over 9 bases. Germline assignment: CDR1 LNHDA and CDR2 SQIVND (reference sequence). The CDR3 length is 17 residues. Germline trimming cut 3 bases from V and 2 bases from J; bases unmatched to any gene: 9. Here the CDR3 reads CASSIRPGQGVTDTQYF. The CDR3 DNA reads as TGTGCCAGTAGTATTCGTCCGGGACAGGGAGTCACAGATACGCAGTATTTT.

This chain joins TRBV2 and TRBJ2-3; D assignment may be TRBD1 or TRBD2 (5 bases each). Trimming took off 4 bases at V and 5 bases at J, with 19 bases between the two ends. Germline V gives CDR1 SNHLY, CDR2 FYNNEI. The CDR3 extends over 16 amino acids. The CDR3 DNA sequence: TGTGCCAGCAGTGTATCTCGTCGAGGGGCGGAAGATACGCAGTATTTT. It is translated as CASSVSRRGAEDTQYF.

This clonotype was found a few times. The chain is built from TRBV7-2 and TRBJ2-1; D uncertain. Germline loops: CDR1 SGHTA, CDR2 FQGNSA. The CDR3 extends over 14 amino acids. Trimming stripped 1 base from V and 5 bases from J, with 9 bases between. CDR3 amino acids: CASSLGLPDNEQFF. As DNA, the CDR3 is TGTGCCAGCAGCTTAGGGCTCCCCGACAATGAGCAGTTCTTC.